The clone carrying this T cell receptor (beta chain) was recorded at least ten times. The antigen remains unidentified. J gave up 5 bases and V 1 base, and 3 bases lay outside the gene matches. From germline, CDR1 is LGHDT and CDR2 YNNKEL (reference sequence). There are 15 residues in the CDR3. These data originate in a study of blood T cells in healthy people across ages. Then a second PCR, running roughly 7 to 11 cycles, was carried out with a sample-barcoded 5' primer and a J-beta primer mix. Every molecule of cDNA carried a tag from a template-switch adaptor with 12 random nucleotides. TCRdb reprocessed the 5' RACE reads via MiXCR and lists one record per CDR3 protein. The profile shows 700,000 to 1,000,000 distinct CDR3 sequences, 40% to 50% of them singletons. Study-wide findings and caveats: TCR beta diversity per million T cells fell roughly linearly with age.

Total RNA extraction produced at least 5.5 micrograms (per sample) for the study. V is TRBV3-1 and J is TRBJ2-1; TRBD2 matches 9 bases. What was sequenced was blood. The sequence came from a man aged 60-69 years in good health. CDR3 in amino acids: CASSQGAGGNNEQFF. In DNA form, the CDR3 reads TGTGCCAGCAGCCAAGGAGCGGGGGGTAACAATGAGCAGTTCTTC.